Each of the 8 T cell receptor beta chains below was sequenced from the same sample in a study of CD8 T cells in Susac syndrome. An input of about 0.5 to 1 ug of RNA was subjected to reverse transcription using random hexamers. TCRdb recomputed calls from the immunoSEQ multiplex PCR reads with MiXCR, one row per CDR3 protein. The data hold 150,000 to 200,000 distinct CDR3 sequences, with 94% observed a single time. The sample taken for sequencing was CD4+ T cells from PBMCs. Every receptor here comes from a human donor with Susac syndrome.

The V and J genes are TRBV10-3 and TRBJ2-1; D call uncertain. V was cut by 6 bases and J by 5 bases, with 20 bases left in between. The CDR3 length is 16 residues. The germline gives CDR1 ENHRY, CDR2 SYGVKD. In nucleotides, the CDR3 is TGTGCCATCAGCTCACACAAAATGGACGGTAACAATGAGCAGTTCTTC. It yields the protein CAISSHKMDGNNEQFF.

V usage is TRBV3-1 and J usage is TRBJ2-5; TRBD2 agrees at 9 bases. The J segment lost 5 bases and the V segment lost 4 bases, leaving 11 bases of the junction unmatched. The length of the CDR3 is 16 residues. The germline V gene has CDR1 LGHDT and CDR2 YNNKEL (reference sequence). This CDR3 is CASSPISGGPSETQYF. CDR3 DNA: TGTGCCAGCAGCCCCATTAGCGGGGGTCCCTCGGAGACCCAGTACTTC.

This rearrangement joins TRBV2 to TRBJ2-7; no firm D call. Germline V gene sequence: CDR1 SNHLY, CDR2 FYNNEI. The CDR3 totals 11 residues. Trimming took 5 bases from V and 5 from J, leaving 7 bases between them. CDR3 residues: CASSPHHEQYF. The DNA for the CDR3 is TGTGCCAGCAGTCCCCATCACGAGCAGTACTTC.

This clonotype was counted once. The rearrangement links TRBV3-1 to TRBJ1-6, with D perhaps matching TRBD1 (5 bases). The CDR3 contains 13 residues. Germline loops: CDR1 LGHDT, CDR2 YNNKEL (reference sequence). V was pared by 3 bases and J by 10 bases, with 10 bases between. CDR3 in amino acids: CASSQGPESPLHF. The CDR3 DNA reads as TGTGCCAGCAGCCAGGGGCCCGAATCACCCCTCCACTTT.

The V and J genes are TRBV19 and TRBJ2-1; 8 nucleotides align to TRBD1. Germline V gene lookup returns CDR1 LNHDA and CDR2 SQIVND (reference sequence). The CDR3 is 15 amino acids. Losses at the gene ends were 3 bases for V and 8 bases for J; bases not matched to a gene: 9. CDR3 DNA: TGTGCCAGTAGTATCGACCTACAGGGGGAAGATGAGCAGTTCTTC. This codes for CASSIDLQGEDEQFF.

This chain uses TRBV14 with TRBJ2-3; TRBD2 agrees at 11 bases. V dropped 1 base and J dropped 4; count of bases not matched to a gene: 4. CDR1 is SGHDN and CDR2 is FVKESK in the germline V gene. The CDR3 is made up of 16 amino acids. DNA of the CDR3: TGTGCCAGCAGCCAAGGACTAGCGGGGCTGGCAGATACGCAGTATTTT. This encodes CASSQGLAGLADTQYF. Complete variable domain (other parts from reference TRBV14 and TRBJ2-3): EAGVTQFPSHSVIEKGQTVTLRCDPISGHDNLYWYRRVMGKEIKFLLHFVKESKQDESGMPNNRFLAERTGGTYSTLKVQPAELEDSGVYFCASSQGLAGLADTQYFGPGTRLTVL.

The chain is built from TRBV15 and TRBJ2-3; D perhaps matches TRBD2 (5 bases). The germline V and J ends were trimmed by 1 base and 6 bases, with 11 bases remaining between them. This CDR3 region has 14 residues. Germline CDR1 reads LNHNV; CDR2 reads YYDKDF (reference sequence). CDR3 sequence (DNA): TGTGCCACCAGCAGAGGGGGAGCTGCGGATACGCAGTATTTT. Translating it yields CATSRGGAADTQYF.

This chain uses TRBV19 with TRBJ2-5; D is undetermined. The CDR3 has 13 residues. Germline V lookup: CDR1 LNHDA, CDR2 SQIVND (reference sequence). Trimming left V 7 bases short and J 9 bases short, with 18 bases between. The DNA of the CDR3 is TGTGCCAGTACCCAAAAGGATGGGGTCGCCCAGTACTTC. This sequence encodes CASTQKDGVAQYF.